The rows below give T cell receptor beta chains drawn from one sample of a study of blood T cells in healthy people across ages. TCRdb redid the calling of the 5' RACE reads with MiXCR, one entry per CDR3 protein. This sample carries 550,000 to 800,000 distinct CDR3 sequences, about 21% of them seen once, and the ten largest clones take approximately 3.6%. The specimen sequenced was blood. These receptors were taken from a man aged 65-85 years in good health. The CDR3 runs from the conserved cysteine through the conserved F or W. The order of the fields is clone size, J gene, D gene, V gene, CDR3 DNA, CDR3 protein. D genes are given only for firm matches. Clone size appears in some rows only: once, few, many, or a class for an expanded clone.

clone size: -; J gene: TRBJ2-3; D gene: TRBD2; V gene: TRBV20-1; CDR3 DNA: TGCAGTGCTCTCGCGGCGGGAGGGCGTACAGATACGCAGTATTTT; CDR3 protein: CSALAAGGRTDTQYF
clone size: -; J gene: TRBJ2-3; D gene: TRBD2; V gene: TRBV7-3; CDR3 DNA: TGTGCCAGCAGCTTAAAGAGCGGGGACACAGATACGCAGTATTTT; CDR3 protein: CASSLKSGDTDTQYF
clone size: few; J gene: TRBJ1-1; D gene: TRBD1; V gene: TRBV20-1; CDR3 DNA: TGCAGTGCTAGAGATCGAGTGACAGGGGACACTGAAGCTTTCTTT; CDR3 protein: CSARDRVTGDTEAFF
clone size: -; J gene: TRBJ1-1; D gene: -; V gene: TRBV27; CDR3 DNA: TGTGCCAGCAGTTCCCTCGTAGAGTCCGAAGCTTTCTTT; CDR3 protein: CASSSLVESEAFF
clone size: -; J gene: TRBJ2-1; D gene: TRBD2; V gene: TRBV5-6; CDR3 DNA: TGTGCCAGCAGTTATAGATACGGACTAGCGGGAGTTGAGCAGTTCTTC; CDR3 protein: CASSYRYGLAGVEQFF
clone size: -; J gene: TRBJ1-1; D gene: -; V gene: TRBV11-2; CDR3 DNA: TGTGCCAGCAGCTCGACAGCGAGCAACACTGAAGCTTTCTTT; CDR3 protein: CASSSTASNTEAFF
clone size: many; J gene: TRBJ2-5; D gene: TRBD1; V gene: TRBV28; CDR3 DNA: TGCGCCAGCAGCTCCCCCGGACAGGAAGAGACCCAGTACTTC; CDR3 protein: CASSSPGQEETQYF
clone size: few; J gene: TRBJ2-5; D gene: TRBD1; V gene: TRBV6-1; CDR3 DNA: TGTGCCAGCACGACAGGGCCGCCGGAGACCCAGTACTTC; CDR3 protein: CASTTGPPETQYF
clone size: -; J gene: TRBJ2-7; D gene: TRBD2; V gene: TRBV6-2/TRBV6-3; CDR3 DNA: TGTGCCAGCAGTTACTCGAATCTCAGCGGGAGACGGAACGAGCAGTACTTC; CDR3 protein: CASSYSNLSGRRNEQYF
clone size: many; J gene: TRBJ2-3; D gene: -; V gene: TRBV5-6; CDR3 DNA: TGTGCCAGCAGCCGACAGGAGACAGATACGCAGTATTTT; CDR3 protein: CASSRQETDTQYF
clone size: -; J gene: TRBJ2-7; D gene: -; V gene: TRBV18; CDR3 DNA: TGTGCCAGCTCACGGTACCGGGACACACCCTCCTACGAGCAGTACTTC; CDR3 protein: CASSRYRDTPSYEQYF
clone size: -; J gene: TRBJ2-3; D gene: TRBD1; V gene: TRBV29-1; CDR3 DNA: TGCAGCGTTGAAGGGACAGGGCCGTCCCCTACGCAGTATTTT; CDR3 protein: CSVEGTGPSPTQYF
clone size: few; J gene: TRBJ2-4; D gene: -; V gene: TRBV12-3/TRBV12-4; CDR3 DNA: TGTGCCAGCAGTTTAGACGCCCCCCACCAAGCGGAGAACATTCAGTACTTC; CDR3 protein: CASSLDAPHQAENIQYF
clone size: -; J gene: TRBJ2-1; D gene: TRBD2; V gene: TRBV20-1; CDR3 DNA: TGCAGTGCTAGCAAACGGACTAGCGGGGATTACAATGAGCAGTTCTTC; CDR3 protein: CSASKRTSGDYNEQFF
clone size: -; J gene: TRBJ2-3; D gene: -; V gene: TRBV27; CDR3 DNA: TGTGCCAGCAGGAGCTCAGGGGTAGATACGCAGTATTTT; CDR3 protein: CASRSSGVDTQYF
clone size: once; J gene: TRBJ2-1; D gene: -; V gene: TRBV19; CDR3 DNA: TGTGCCAGTAGTATGGTGTGGCGGCAAGAGGGTGACCAGTTCTTC; CDR3 protein: CASSMVWRQEGDQFF
clone size: many; J gene: TRBJ2-5; D gene: TRBD2; V gene: TRBV5-1; CDR3 DNA: TGCGCCAGCAGCTTGGATACTAGCGGACAAGAGACCCAGTACTTC; CDR3 protein: CASSLDTSGQETQYF
clone size: -; J gene: TRBJ2-3; D gene: TRBD2; V gene: TRBV6-1; CDR3 DNA: TGTGCCACCGGGACTAGCGGGGCATCTAGCACAGACACGCAGTATTTT; CDR3 protein: CATGTSGASSTDTQYF
clone size: -; J gene: TRBJ1-1; D gene: -; V gene: TRBV27; CDR3 DNA: TGTGCCAGCATCTCGCTCGGGCCCGAACGGCGAGCTTTCTTT; CDR3 protein: CASISLGPERRAFF
clone size: few; J gene: TRBJ2-4; D gene: -; V gene: TRBV6-2/TRBV6-3; CDR3 DNA: TGTGCCAGCAGTTACTCGAACCTAGCCAAAAACATTCAGTACTTC; CDR3 protein: CASSYSNLAKNIQYF
clone size: few; J gene: TRBJ2-6; D gene: -; V gene: TRBV3-1; CDR3 DNA: TGTGCCAGCAGCCAGCGCCCTACTACTGGGGCCAACGTCCTGACTTTC; CDR3 protein: CASSQRPTTGANVLTF
clone size: -; J gene: TRBJ1-1; D gene: -; V gene: TRBV7-2; CDR3 DNA: TGTGCCAGCAGGTGGGACGAAGAAGCTTTCTTT; CDR3 protein: CASRWDEEAFF
clone size: -; J gene: TRBJ2-3; D gene: -; V gene: TRBV20-1; CDR3 DNA: TGCAGTGCTGGGGGACTCGGAGATACGCAGTATTTT; CDR3 protein: CSAGGLGDTQYF
clone size: -; J gene: TRBJ2-2; D gene: -; V gene: TRBV12-3/TRBV12-4; CDR3 DNA: TGTGCCAGCTTACTCCATGGGGGCGGGGAGCTGTTCTTT; CDR3 protein: CASLLHGGGELFF
clone size: -; J gene: TRBJ2-7; D gene: -; V gene: TRBV28; CDR3 DNA: TGTGCCGCTTGGGGACCCAGCTCCTACGAGCAGTACTTC; CDR3 protein: CAAWGPSSYEQYF
clone size: few; J gene: TRBJ1-1; D gene: -; V gene: TRBV20-1; CDR3 DNA: TGCAGTGCTAGTCTCCAGGCAATGAACACTGAAGCTTTCTTT; CDR3 protein: CSASLQAMNTEAFF
clone size: few; J gene: TRBJ2-5; D gene: TRBD2; V gene: TRBV5-1; CDR3 DNA: TGCGCCAGCAGCTTAACTAGCGGAGTTCAAGAGACCCAGTACTTC; CDR3 protein: CASSLTSGVQETQYF
clone size: few; J gene: TRBJ2-5; D gene: -; V gene: TRBV25-1; CDR3 DNA: TGTGCCAGCAGTGGGACAGGGAGGGGAGAGACCCAGTACTTC; CDR3 protein: CASSGTGRGETQYF
clone size: -; J gene: TRBJ2-1; D gene: TRBD2; V gene: TRBV10-3; CDR3 DNA: TGTGCCATCAGAGCTAGCGGGAGAAGTAAAAATGAGCAGTTCTTC; CDR3 protein: CAIRASGRSKNEQFF
clone size: -; J gene: TRBJ1-6; D gene: -; V gene: TRBV6-5; CDR3 DNA: TGTGCCAGCAGGGGGGGTAATTCACCCCTCCACTTT; CDR3 protein: CASRGGNSPLHF
clone size: few; J gene: TRBJ1-2; D gene: TRBD1; V gene: TRBV20-1; CDR3 DNA: TGCAGTGCTAGAGATCGGCCAGGGGGCTCCCATAGAAGCTACACCTTC; CDR3 protein: CSARDRPGGSHRSYTF
clone size: many; J gene: TRBJ2-5; D gene: TRBD2; V gene: TRBV18; CDR3 DNA: TGTGCCAGCTCACCGGGGGGGGAAGAGACCCAGTACTTC; CDR3 protein: CASSPGGEETQYF
clone size: few; J gene: TRBJ2-7; D gene: -; V gene: TRBV12-3/TRBV12-4; CDR3 DNA: TGTGCCAGCAGTTTAAGGGGTTACTCCTACGAGCAGTACTTC; CDR3 protein: CASSLRGYSYEQYF
clone size: few; J gene: TRBJ2-7; D gene: -; V gene: TRBV12-3/TRBV12-4; CDR3 DNA: TGTGCCAGCCGGCGAGCGGTTTCCTACGAGCAGTACTTC; CDR3 protein: CASRRAVSYEQYF
clone size: -; J gene: TRBJ2-3; D gene: -; V gene: TRBV7-2; CDR3 DNA: TGTACCAGCAGCCTCCGGGACTTTTACACAGATACGCAGTATTTT; CDR3 protein: CTSSLRDFYTDTQYF
clone size: many; J gene: TRBJ2-1; D gene: TRBD2; V gene: TRBV20-1; CDR3 DNA: TGCAGTGCTAGAGGCTCTCGGGAGGGCTACAATGAGCAGTTCTTC; CDR3 protein: CSARGSREGYNEQFF
clone size: -; J gene: TRBJ2-2; D gene: -; V gene: TRBV9; CDR3 DNA: TGTGCCAGCAGCTCCTCGGGTCGCCCGACCACCGGGGAGCTGTTTTTT; CDR3 protein: CASSSSGRPTTGELFF
clone size: -; J gene: TRBJ2-1; D gene: -; V gene: TRBV2; CDR3 DNA: TGTGCCAGCAGTCCTTCGGGACAATCCTACAATGAGCAGTTCTTC; CDR3 protein: CASSPSGQSYNEQFF
clone size: few; J gene: TRBJ2-5; D gene: TRBD2; V gene: TRBV5-1; CDR3 DNA: TGCGCCAGCAGCTTGGAGGCTAGCGGGAGCCCGTACCAAGAGACCCAGTACTTC; CDR3 protein: CASSLEASGSPYQETQYF
clone size: few; J gene: TRBJ1-2; D gene: TRBD1; V gene: TRBV6-1; CDR3 DNA: TGTGCCAGCAGTGAAGTAGACAGGGGCGGCTACACCTTC; CDR3 protein: CASSEVDRGGYTF
clone size: few; J gene: TRBJ1-3; D gene: -; V gene: TRBV29-1; CDR3 DNA: TGCAGCGTGGAGCGTGGAAACACCATATATTTT; CDR3 protein: CSVERGNTIYF
clone size: -; J gene: TRBJ1-6; D gene: -; V gene: TRBV6-5; CDR3 DNA: TGTGCCAGCAGTTATACAGCGAATTCACCCCTCCACTTT; CDR3 protein: CASSYTANSPLHF
clone size: few; J gene: TRBJ1-1; D gene: TRBD1; V gene: TRBV7-8; CDR3 DNA: TGTGCCAGCAGCACAGGACAGGGTAAGACTGAAGCTTTCTTT; CDR3 protein: CASSTGQGKTEAFF
clone size: many; J gene: TRBJ2-7; D gene: -; V gene: TRBV5-1; CDR3 DNA: TGCGCCAGCAGCTTGGCCAGCGAGTACGAGCAGTACTTC; CDR3 protein: CASSLASEYEQYF
clone size: -; J gene: TRBJ1-5; D gene: -; V gene: TRBV12-3/TRBV12-4; CDR3 DNA: TGTGCCAGCAGCCGAAGTGGACAGCTCAATCAGCCCCAGCATTTT; CDR3 protein: CASSRSGQLNQPQHF
clone size: -; J gene: TRBJ2-1; D gene: TRBD2; V gene: TRBV6-2/TRBV6-3; CDR3 DNA: TGTGCCAGCAGTAGGAGGGCTAGCGGTAAGCGCGATGAGCAGTTCTTC; CDR3 protein: CASSRRASGKRDEQFF
clone size: -; J gene: TRBJ2-6; D gene: -; V gene: TRBV27; CDR3 DNA: TGTGCCAACCGACTCCAGGGTAGGGGCTCTGGGGCCAACGTCCTGACTTTC; CDR3 protein: CANRLQGRGSGANVLTF
clone size: -; J gene: TRBJ1-4; D gene: -; V gene: TRBV20-1; CDR3 DNA: TGCAGTGCTAGGCACAAGGCATTCAATGAAAAACTGTTTTTT; CDR3 protein: CSARHKAFNEKLFF
clone size: -; J gene: TRBJ1-1; D gene: -; V gene: TRBV6-6; CDR3 DNA: TGTGCCAGCAGTTCCAGGGAAACTGAAGCTTTCTTT; CDR3 protein: CASSSRETEAFF
clone size: -; J gene: TRBJ1-2; D gene: -; V gene: TRBV19; CDR3 DNA: TGTGCCAGTACCTTCGGGACCCGCTATGGCTACACCTTC; CDR3 protein: CASTFGTRYGYTF
clone size: -; J gene: TRBJ1-1; D gene: -; V gene: TRBV2; CDR3 DNA: TGTGCCAGCAGTGAAATGGGTACCACTGAAGCTTTCTTT; CDR3 protein: CASSEMGTTEAFF
clone size: -; J gene: TRBJ2-7; D gene: -; V gene: TRBV20-1; CDR3 DNA: TGCAGTGCTACCACAGGCGAAACCTACGAGCAGTACTTC; CDR3 protein: CSATTGETYEQYF
clone size: -; J gene: TRBJ2-7; D gene: -; V gene: TRBV5-1; CDR3 DNA: TGCGCCAGCAGCTTGGTGAAGGGAGCGGAGCAGTACTTC; CDR3 protein: CASSLVKGAEQYF
clone size: few; J gene: TRBJ2-7; D gene: TRBD2; V gene: TRBV2; CDR3 DNA: TGTGCCAGCAGAGGGACTAGCGGGAGAGCTATCTCCTACGAGCAGTACTTC; CDR3 protein: CASRGTSGRAISYEQYF